The 10 T cell receptor beta chains reported below all come from one sample, sequenced in a study of CD8+CD57+ T cells in acquired aplastic anemia. It was genomic DNA that served as the template for profiling TCR beta VDJ and CDR3. TCRdb re-analysed the reads in MiXCR, keeping a single row per CDR3 protein. The sample lists around 500,000 distinct CDR3 sequences, roughly 34% occurring once. Whoever was chosen for sequencing had shown CD8+CD57+ cell expansion by flow cytometry. The sample was sorted CD4+, CD8+, or CD8+CD57+ T cells (not recorded which) from PBMCs. The source is a human donor with aplastic anemia.

The chain uses TRBV11-3 and TRBJ1-4; D is undetermined. This CDR3 has 15 residues. From germline, CDR1 is SGHNT and CDR2 YENEEA. V was clipped by 2 bases and J by 0 bases, with 7 bases between them. CDR3 coding DNA: TGTGCCAGCAGCTTAATGGGCACAACTAATGAAAAACTGTTTTTT. Translating it yields CASSLMGTTNEKLFF.

V usage is TRBV9 and J usage is TRBJ1-1, with TRBD1 matching over 9 bases. Germline-derived CDR1 and CDR2 are SGDLS and YYNGEE. Trimming took 2 bases from V and 2 from J; bases not matched to a gene: 10. The CDR3 extends over 17 amino acids. This chain's CDR3 is CASSVSTGGGGNTEAFF. The DNA for the CDR3 is TGTGCCAGCAGCGTCAGTACAGGGGGCGGGGGAAACACTGAAGCTTTCTTT.

With respect to this clonotype: It may be a read error: a sequence one base away is much more abundant. The chain links TRBV15 to TRBJ1-4, with D perhaps TRBD1 (5 bases). The CDR3 extends over 16 amino acids. Germline V lookup: CDR1 LNHNV, CDR2 YYDKDF (reference sequence). The DNA of the CDR3 is TGTGCCACCAGCAGAGATGGGGGAGAAACTAATGAAAAACCGTTTTTT. Its translation is CATSRDGGETNEKPFF.

The V and J genes are TRBV7-2 and TRBJ2-7, with 8 bases that match TRBD2. The CDR3 consists of 13 residues. V lost 5 bases, J lost 6 bases, and 6 bases stayed unmatched. CDR1 is SGHTA and CDR2 is FQGNSA in the germline V gene. CDR3 in DNA: TGTGCCAGCAGCCAAGGACTAGCTATCGAGCAGTACTTC. It encodes CASSQGLAIEQYF.

The J gene is TRBJ2-6, the V gene TRBV19; tentative D call: TRBD2 (5 bases). Germline V gives CDR1 LNHDA, CDR2 SQIVND (reference sequence). This CDR3 is 17 amino acids long. The germline V and J ends were trimmed by 11 bases and 0 bases, with 20 bases remaining between them. Here the CDR3 reads CAWSSSKITSGANVLTF. As DNA, the CDR3 is TGTGCCTGGAGTTCTAGCAAAATTACCTCTGGGGCCAACGTCCTGACTTTC.

The V gene is TRBV6-4, the J gene TRBJ2-2; 12 bases match TRBD2. V lost 4 bases to trimming and J lost 5 bases; unmatched junction nucleotides: 5. The CDR3 covers 16 residues. Germline V gene data show CDR1 as MRHNA and CDR2 as SNTAGT. CDR3 sequence reads: CASSALAGGRTGELFF. The CDR3 DNA sequence: TGTGCCAGCAGTGCTCTAGCGGGAGGGCGAACCGGGGAGCTGTTTTTT.

The V call is TRBV5-1, the J call TRBJ2-1; D is undetermined. Deletions cut 0 bases from V and 7 bases from J, with 17 bases between. The CDR3 is 16 residues long. Germline V gene data show CDR1 as SGHRS and CDR2 as YFSETQ. The CDR3 DNA reads as TGCGCCAGCAGCTTGGGGGTGATAGGGCGAGGTAATGAGCAGTTCTTC. This codes for CASSLGVIGRGNEQFF.

V is TRBV11-2 and J is TRBJ2-7; D perhaps matches TRBD2 (5 bases). The length of the CDR3 is 17 residues. Germline loops: CDR1 SGHAT, CDR2 FQNNGV. V lost 0 bases and J 0 bases, leaving 15 bases between the germline ends. The DNA of the CDR3 is TGTGCCAGCAGCTTAGATCGCCCGCGCGGGTCCTCCTACGAGCAGTACTTC. Protein sequence: CASSLDRPRGSSYEQYF.

Regarding this clonotype: This may arise from a read error, as a much more abundant clone is one base away. This chain joins TRBV19 and TRBJ1-1; 9 bases fit TRBD1. V lost 3 bases and J lost 12; bases outside the gene matches: 11. Germline V CDR1 and CDR2: LNHDA, SQIVND (reference sequence). The CDR3 sequence is 14 residues long. In DNA form, the CDR3 reads TGTGCCAGTAGTATTATCGACCGGGACAGGGTGACTTTCTTT. Translation gives CASSIIDRDRVTFF.

At least ten counts were recorded for this clonotype. The chain employs TRBV7-9 and TRBJ2-1; D is undetermined. Germline V gives CDR1 SEHNR, CDR2 FQNEAQ (reference sequence). The ends were cut back, 7 bases at V and 1 base at J, with 5 bases in the middle. CDR3 length: 12 amino acids. The CDR3 region is CASMLSYNEQFF. The DNA for the CDR3 is TGTGCCAGCATGCTTTCCTACAATGAGCAGTTCTTC. Based on the CDR3 plus reference TRBV7-9 and TRBJ2-1, the full variable domain is DTGVSQNPRHKITKRGQNVTFRCDPISEHNRLYWYRQTLGQGPEFLTYFQNEAQLEKSRLLSDRFSAERPKGSFSTLEIQRTEQGDSAMYLCASMLSYNEQFFGPGTRLTVL.